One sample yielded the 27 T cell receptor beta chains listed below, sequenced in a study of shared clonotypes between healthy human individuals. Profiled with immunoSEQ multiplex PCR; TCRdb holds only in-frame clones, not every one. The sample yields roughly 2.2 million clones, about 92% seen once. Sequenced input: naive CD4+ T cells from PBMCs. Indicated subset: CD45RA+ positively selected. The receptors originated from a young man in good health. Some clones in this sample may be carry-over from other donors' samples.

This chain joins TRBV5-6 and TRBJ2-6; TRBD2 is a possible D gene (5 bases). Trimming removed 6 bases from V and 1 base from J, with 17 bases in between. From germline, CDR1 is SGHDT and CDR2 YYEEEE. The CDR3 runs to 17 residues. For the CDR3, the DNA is TGTGCCAGCACCGAGGGAATAAGGCCGTCTGGGGCCAACGTCCTGACTTTC. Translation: CASTEGIRPSGANVLTF. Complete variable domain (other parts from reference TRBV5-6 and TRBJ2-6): DAGVTQSPTHLIKTRGQQVTLRCSPKSGHDTVSWYQQALGQGPQFIFQYYEEEERQRGNFPDRFSGHQFPNYSSELNVNALLLGDSALYLCASTEGIRPSGANVLTFGAGSRLTVL.

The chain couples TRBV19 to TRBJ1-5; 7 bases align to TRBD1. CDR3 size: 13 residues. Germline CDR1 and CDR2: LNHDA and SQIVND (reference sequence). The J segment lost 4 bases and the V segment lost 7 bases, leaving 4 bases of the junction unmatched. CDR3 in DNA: TGTGCCAGTACCGTGGGACAGAATCAGCCCCAGCATTTT. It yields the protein CASTVGQNQPQHF.

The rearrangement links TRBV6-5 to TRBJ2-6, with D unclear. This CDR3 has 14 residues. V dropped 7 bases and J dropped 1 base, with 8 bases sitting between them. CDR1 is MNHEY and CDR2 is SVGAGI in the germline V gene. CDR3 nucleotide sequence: TGTGCCAGCACCACTCCTTCTGGGGCCAACGTCCTGACTTTC. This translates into CASTTPSGANVLTF.

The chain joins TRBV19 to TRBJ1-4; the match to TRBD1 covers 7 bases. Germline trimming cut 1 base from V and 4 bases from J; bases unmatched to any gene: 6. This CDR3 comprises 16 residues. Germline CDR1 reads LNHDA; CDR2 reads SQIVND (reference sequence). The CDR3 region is CASSIGTRGDNEKLFF. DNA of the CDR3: TGTGCCAGTAGTATAGGGACCAGGGGGGATAATGAAAAACTGTTTTTT.

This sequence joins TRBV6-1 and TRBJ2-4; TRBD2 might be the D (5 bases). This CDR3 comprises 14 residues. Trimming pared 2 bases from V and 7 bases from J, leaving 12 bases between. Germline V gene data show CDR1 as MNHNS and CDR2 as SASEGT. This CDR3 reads CASSERGSGNIQYF. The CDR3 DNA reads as TGTGCCAGCAGTGAACGAGGGTCTGGTAACATTCAGTACTTC.

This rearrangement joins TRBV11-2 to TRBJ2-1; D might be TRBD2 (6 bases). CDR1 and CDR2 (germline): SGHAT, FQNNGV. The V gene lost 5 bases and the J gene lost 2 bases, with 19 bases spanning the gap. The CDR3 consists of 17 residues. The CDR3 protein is CASSPRGGTLTYNEQFF. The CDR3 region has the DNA TGTGCCAGCAGCCCCCGTGGAGGGACGCTAACCTACAATGAGCAGTTCTTC. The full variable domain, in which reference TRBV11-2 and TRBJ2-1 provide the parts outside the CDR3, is EAGVAQSPRYKIIEKRQSVAFWCNPISGHATLYWYQQILGQGPKLLIQFQNNGVVDDSQLPKDRFSAERLKGVDSTLKIQPAKLEDSAVYLCASSPRGGTLTYNEQFFGPGTRLTVL.

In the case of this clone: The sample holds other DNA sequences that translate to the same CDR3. The CDR3 is CASSLLNQPQHF. The DNA of the CDR3 is TGTGCCAGCAGTTTGCTAAATCAGCCCCAGCATTTT. V is TRBV28 and J is TRBJ1-5, with unresolved D. Per the germline V gene, CDR1 is MDHEN and CDR2 is SYDVKM. V was clipped by 3 bases and J by 4 bases, with 4 bases between them. The CDR3 is 12 amino acids.

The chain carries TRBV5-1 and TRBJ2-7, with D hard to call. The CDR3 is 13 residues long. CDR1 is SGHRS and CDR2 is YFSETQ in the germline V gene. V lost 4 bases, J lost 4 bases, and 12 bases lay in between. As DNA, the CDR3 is TGCGCCAGCAGCCCGCCTGGTGTTTACGAGCAGTACTTC. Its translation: CASSPPGVYEQYF.

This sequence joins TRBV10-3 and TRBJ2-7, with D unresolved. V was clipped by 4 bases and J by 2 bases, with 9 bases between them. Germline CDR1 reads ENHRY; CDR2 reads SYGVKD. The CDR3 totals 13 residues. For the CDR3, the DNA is TGTGCCATCAGTGCCAACTCCCCCTACGAGCAGTACTTC. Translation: CAISANSPYEQYF.

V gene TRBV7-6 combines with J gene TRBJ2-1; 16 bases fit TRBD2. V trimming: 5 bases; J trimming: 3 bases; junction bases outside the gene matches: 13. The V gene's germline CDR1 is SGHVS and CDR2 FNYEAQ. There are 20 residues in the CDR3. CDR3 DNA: TGTGCCAGCAGCATAGGGGGCGGGACTAGCGGGAGGGCCCTCTACAATGAGCAGTTCTTC. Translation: CASSIGGGTSGRALYNEQFF.

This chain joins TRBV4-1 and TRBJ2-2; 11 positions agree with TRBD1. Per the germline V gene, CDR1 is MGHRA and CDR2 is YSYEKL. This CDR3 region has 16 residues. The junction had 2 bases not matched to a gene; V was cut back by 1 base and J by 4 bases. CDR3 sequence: CASSQAGTGGTGELFF. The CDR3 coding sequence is TGCGCCAGCAGCCAAGCCGGGACAGGGGGCACCGGGGAGCTGTTTTTT.

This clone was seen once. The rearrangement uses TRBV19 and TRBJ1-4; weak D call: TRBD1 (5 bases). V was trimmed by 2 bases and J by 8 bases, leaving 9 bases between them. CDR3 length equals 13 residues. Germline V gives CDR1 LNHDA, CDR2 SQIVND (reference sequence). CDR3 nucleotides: TGTGCCAGTAGTATACGACAGCCGGAAAAACTGTTTTTT. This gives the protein CASSIRQPEKLFF.

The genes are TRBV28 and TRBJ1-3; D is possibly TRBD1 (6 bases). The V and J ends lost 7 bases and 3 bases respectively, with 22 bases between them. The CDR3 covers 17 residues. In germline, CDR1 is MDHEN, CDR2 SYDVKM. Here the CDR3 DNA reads TGTGCCAGCATTAGGACCATCGGGGGCCTCGGTGGAAACACCATATATTTT. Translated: CASIRTIGGLGGNTIYF.

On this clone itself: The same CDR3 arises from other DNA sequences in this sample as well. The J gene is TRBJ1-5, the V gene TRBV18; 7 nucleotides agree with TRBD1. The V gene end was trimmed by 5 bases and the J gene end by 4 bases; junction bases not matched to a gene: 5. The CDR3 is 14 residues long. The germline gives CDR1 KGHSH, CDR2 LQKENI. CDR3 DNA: TGTGCCAGCTCATTGACAGGGAGGAATCAGCCCCAGCATTTT. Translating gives CASSLTGRNQPQHF.

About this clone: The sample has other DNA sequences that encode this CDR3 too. The CDR3 spells CASSAGYEQYF. CDR3 DNA sequence: TGTGCCAGCAGTGCAGGGTACGAGCAGTACTTC. J is TRBJ2-7 and V is TRBV2; possible D gene TRBD1, 5 bases. The CDR3 covers 11 residues. The ends were cut back, 4 bases at V and 4 bases at J, with 5 bases in the middle. The germline gives CDR1 SNHLY, CDR2 FYNNEI.

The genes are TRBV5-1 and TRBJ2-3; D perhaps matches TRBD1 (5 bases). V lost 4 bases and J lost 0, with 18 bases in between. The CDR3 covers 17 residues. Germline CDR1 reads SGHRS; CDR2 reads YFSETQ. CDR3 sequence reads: CASSLPGRFGSTDTQYF. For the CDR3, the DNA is TGCGCCAGCAGCCTCCCAGGGCGCTTCGGGAGCACAGATACGCAGTATTTT.

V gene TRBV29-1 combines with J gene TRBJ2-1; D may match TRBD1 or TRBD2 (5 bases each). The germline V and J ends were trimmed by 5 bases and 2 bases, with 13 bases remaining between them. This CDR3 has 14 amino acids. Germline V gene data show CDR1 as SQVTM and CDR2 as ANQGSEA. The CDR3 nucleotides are TGCAGCGTTTTACGGGACCTTACCTACAATGAGCAGTTCTTC. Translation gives CSVLRDLTYNEQFF.

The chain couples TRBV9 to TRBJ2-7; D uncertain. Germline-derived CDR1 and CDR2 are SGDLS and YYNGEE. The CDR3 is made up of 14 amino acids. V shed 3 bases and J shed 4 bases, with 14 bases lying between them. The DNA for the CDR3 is TGTGCCAGCAGCGGATCGACGGTGGGGTACGAGCAGTACTTC. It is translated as CASSGSTVGYEQYF.

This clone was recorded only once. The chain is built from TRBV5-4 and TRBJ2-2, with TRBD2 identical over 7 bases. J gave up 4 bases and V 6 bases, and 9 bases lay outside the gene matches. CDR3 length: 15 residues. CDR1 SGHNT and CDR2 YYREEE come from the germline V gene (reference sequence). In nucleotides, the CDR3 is TGTGCCAGCACCTGGGGAGGGAGTGGCACCGGGGAGCTGTTTTTT. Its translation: CASTWGGSGTGELFF.

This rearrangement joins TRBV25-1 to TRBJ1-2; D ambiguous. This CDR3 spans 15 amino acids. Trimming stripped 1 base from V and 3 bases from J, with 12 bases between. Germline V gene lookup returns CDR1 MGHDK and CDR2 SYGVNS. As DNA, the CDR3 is TGTGCCAGCAGTGAATTGGGCGACGACTACTATGGCTACACCTTC. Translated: CASSELGDDYYGYTF.

CDR3 in amino acids: CASSSPGQSNEKLFF. DNA for the CDR3: TGTGCCAGCAGTTCACCGGGACAGTCAAATGAAAAACTGTTTTTT. The chain joins TRBV28 to TRBJ1-4, with TRBD1 matching 7 bases. J lost 5 bases, V lost 4 bases, and 7 bases had no gene match. The germline CDR1 and CDR2 sequences are MDHEN and SYDVKM. The CDR3 is made up of 15 amino acids.

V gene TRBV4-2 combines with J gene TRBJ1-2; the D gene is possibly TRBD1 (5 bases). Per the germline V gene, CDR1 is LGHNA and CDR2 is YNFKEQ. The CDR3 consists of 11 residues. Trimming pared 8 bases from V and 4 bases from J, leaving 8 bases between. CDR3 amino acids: CASGAGYGYTF. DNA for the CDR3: TGTGCCAGCGGGGCGGGCTATGGCTACACCTTC.

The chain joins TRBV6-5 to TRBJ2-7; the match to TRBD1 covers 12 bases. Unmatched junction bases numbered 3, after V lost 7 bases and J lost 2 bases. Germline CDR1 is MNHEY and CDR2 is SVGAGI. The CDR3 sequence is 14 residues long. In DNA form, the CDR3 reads TGTGCCAGCATGAGGGACAGGGGGCCCTACGAGCAGTACTTC. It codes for CASMRDRGPYEQYF.

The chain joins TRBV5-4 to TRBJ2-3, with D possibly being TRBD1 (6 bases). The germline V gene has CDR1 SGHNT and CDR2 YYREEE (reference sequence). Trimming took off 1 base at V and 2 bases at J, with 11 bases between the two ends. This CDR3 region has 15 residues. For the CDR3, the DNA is TGTGCCAGCAGCTTGTGGGGGCGCGACACAGATACGCAGTATTTT. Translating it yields CASSLWGRDTDTQYF.

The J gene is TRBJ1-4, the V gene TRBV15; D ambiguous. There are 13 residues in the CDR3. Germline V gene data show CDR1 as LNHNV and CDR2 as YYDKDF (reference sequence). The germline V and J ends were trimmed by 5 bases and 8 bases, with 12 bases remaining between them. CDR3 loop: CATSPHNGEKLFF. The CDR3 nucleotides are TGTGCCACCAGCCCGCACAATGGCGAAAAACTGTTTTTT.

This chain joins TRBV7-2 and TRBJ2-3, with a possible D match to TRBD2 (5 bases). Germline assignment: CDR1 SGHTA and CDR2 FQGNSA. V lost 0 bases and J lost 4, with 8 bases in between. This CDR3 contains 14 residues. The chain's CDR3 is CASSLASGSDTQYF. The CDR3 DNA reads TGTGCCAGCAGCTTAGCGTCGGGGTCAGATACGCAGTATTTT.

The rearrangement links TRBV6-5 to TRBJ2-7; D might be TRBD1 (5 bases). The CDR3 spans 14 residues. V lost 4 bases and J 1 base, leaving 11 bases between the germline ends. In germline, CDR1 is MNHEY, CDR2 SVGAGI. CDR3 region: CASSSGDSSYEQYF. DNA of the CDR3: TGTGCCAGCAGTTCCGGCGACAGTTCCTACGAGCAGTACTTC.